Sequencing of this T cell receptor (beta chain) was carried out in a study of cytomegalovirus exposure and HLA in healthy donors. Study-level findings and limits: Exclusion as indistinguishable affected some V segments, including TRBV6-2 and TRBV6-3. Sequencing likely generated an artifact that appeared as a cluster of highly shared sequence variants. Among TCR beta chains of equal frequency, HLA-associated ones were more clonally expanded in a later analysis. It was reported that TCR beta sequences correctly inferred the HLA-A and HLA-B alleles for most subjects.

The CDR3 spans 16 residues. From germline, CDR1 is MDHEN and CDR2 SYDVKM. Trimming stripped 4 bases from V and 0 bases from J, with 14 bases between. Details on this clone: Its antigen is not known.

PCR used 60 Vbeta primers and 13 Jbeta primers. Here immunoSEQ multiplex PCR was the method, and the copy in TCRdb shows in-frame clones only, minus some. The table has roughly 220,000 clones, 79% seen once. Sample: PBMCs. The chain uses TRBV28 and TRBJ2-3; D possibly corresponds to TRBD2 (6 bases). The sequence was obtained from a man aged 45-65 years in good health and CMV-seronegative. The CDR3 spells CASSSLLASSTDTQYF. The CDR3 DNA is TGTGCCAGCAGTTCCCTACTAGCTTCTAGCACAGATACGCAGTATTTT. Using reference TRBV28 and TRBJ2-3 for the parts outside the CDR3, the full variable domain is DVKVTQSSRYLVKRTGEKVFLECVQDMDHENMFWYRQDPGLGLRLIYFSYDVKMKEKGDIPEGYSVSREKKERFSLILESASTNQTSMYLCASSSLLASSTDTQYFGPGTRLTVL.